The clone carrying this T cell receptor beta chain was counted only a few times. Antigen unknown. Time point described: week 47, end of study. The vaccine gave 300 ug of a 20-mer mutant IDH1 peptide subcutaneously per dose. TCRdb's table, derived via immunoSEQ multiplex PCR, lists solely in-frame clones and lacks some. There are tens of thousands of clones in the sample; 75% to 90% occur only once, and 3.5% to 4.5% lies in the top ten. The ends lost 7 bases at V and 6 bases at J; junction bases unmatched: 7. Germline V gene data show CDR1 as SNHLY and CDR2 as FYNNEI. This CDR3 has 14 residues. The data were taken from a study of a mutant IDH1 vaccine in newly diagnosed glioma.

The TCR sequence derives from a man aged 25 to 45 with glioma. The source was PBMCs, collected from a glioma patient whose treatment included an IDH1 peptide vaccine. The chain combines TRBV2 with TRBJ1-5; 9 positions agree with TRBD1. For the CDR3, the DNA is TGTGCCAGCACCCCGGGACAGGGCCGTCAGCCCCAGCATTTT. Protein sequence: CASTPGQGRQPQHF.